This T cell receptor beta chain appears in the sequencing data of a study of T-cell reconstitution after alpha-beta-depleted transplantation in children. Whole-study findings and limits: Newly generated T cells supplied most T-cell counts and diversity one year post-transplant.

Preparation of the TCRbeta library was carried out with unique molecular identifiers. TCRdb redid the calling of the PCR reads with MiXCR, one entry per CDR3 protein. The data hold fewer than 450,000 distinct CDR3 sequences, with roughly 15% observed a single time. V was clipped by 6 bases and J by 2 bases; unmatched bases: 10. The CDR3 spans 17 residues. Germline V gene sequence: CDR1 SGHAT, CDR2 FQDESV (reference sequence). This clonotype was recorded many times. Its antigen is as yet unknown. This clonotype was sampled from a male patient between 2 and 10 years old who had a stem cell transplant for acute lymphoblastic leukemia, so the T cells may come from the graft donor. The chain couples TRBV11-1 to TRBJ2-2; 9 bases are a match to TRBD1. Sequencing was performed on PBMCs, mostly from graft donor cells, taken 360 days after TCRalphabeta/CD19-depleted stem cell transplant. The CDR3 DNA reads TGTGCCAGCAGTTACGATCCGGGACAGGGAAACACCGGGGAGCTGTTTTTT. Its protein is CASSYDPGQGNTGELFF.